Given below is one T cell receptor beta chain in context. TCRdb's copy holds only in-frame clones and misses some; the assay was immunoSEQ multiplex PCR. The sample consists of about 35,000 clones, 65% to 80% of them appearing once. The sample originates from a study of OX40 agonist ivuxolimab in advanced cancers. The CDR3 sequence is 13 residues long. Between the trimmed V and J ends, which lost 2 bases and 4 bases, there was a span of 8 bases. CDR1 and CDR2 from the germline V gene are MNHEY and SMNVEV (reference sequence). The V gene is TRBV27, the J gene TRBJ1-2, with D possibly matching TRBD1 (5 bases). The TCR originated in an adult with an advanced solid tumor such as melanoma, head and neck, liver or kidney cancer. Source: CD4+ or CD8+ T cells sorted from blood, taken in a trial of the OX40 agonist ivuxolimab. The CDR3 protein is CASSLTGAYGYTF. CDR3 DNA: TGTGCCAGCAGTTTAACAGGTGCCTATGGCTACACCTTC.